This TCR beta chain emerged from a study of T cell changes during pregnancy in multiple sclerosis. Libraries were prepared by immunoSEQ multiplex PCR; TCRdb keeps only in-frame clonotypes and omits some of them. Of about 83,000 clones listed, 91% are singletons. Sample: PBMCs, taken in the first trimester of pregnancy. The receptor's source is a female donor in good health, serving as a control in a pregnancy study. Some clones in this sample may be carry-over from other donors' samples.

CDR3 amino acids: CASSDRAGANVLTF. CDR3 nucleotide sequence: TGTGCCAGCAGTGACAGGGCTGGGGCCAACGTCCTGACTTTC. The gene calls are TRBV28 and TRBJ2-6; 7 positions match TRBD1. Germline trimming cut 5 bases from V and 2 bases from J; bases unmatched to any gene: 0. The CDR3 contains 14 residues. From germline, CDR1 is MDHEN and CDR2 SYDVKM.